The entry below gives a single T cell receptor beta chain sequence along with its context. Seattle patients were enrolled while actively infected and followed longitudinally. The entry originates in a study of blood T cell repertoires in COVID-19. Study background: Samples came from the United States, Italy and Spain, spanning acute and convalescent COVID-19. From T cells, B-cell-depleted T cells, or PBMCs came the material, which was cDNA or gDNA.

As originally analysed: Nucleated cell counts were estimated from reference gene primer amplification. The repertoire was sequenced with immunoSEQ multiplex PCR; TCRdb's copy has only in-frame clones and lacks some. The V and J calls and the clone size are those of that table, but D and trimming were determined from the DNA. The table lists roughly 150,000 clones, almost 85% of them singletons. Trimming cost V 0 bases and J 3 bases, with 10 bases left between them. Germline V gene lookup returns CDR1 SGHNT and CDR2 YYREEE (reference sequence). The CDR3 is 15 residues long. Specimen: peripheral blood. This TCR was sampled from a woman older than 75 with COVID-19, enrolled during active disease. The rearrangement links TRBV5-4 to TRBJ2-1; D unresolved. CDR3 in amino acids: CASSLVIASYNEQFF. CDR3 DNA: TGTGCCAGCAGCTTGGTAATAGCCAGCTACAATGAGCAGTTCTTC.